This T cell receptor (beta chain) derives from a study of cytomegalovirus exposure and HLA in healthy donors (dated by TCRdb to about 2017). Looking at the study overall: According to an earlier analysis of 450 to 650 of the donors, about 179 million T cells yielded some 120 million unique TCR beta sequences and 276 Gb of sequence data. All discovery cohort repertoires had been generated on a single sequencing platform. An earlier analysis of 587 of the donors used high-throughput TCR beta sequencing to judge whether each TCR beta V gene segment behaved as functional or pseudogenic. Rather than drawing on any new phenotypic data, the later analysis identified candidate immune exposures from TCR beta sequences and the way those sequences occurred across donors. A handful of DR-DQ haplotypes were handled as single units for association and clustering because linkage in the cohort was strong. High-throughput TCR immunosequencing, statistical association of individual TCRs with disease status, and machine learning were combined to predict cytomegalovirus infection status. Typing coverage varied by locus: roughly 620-640 donors for A, B, C, DRB1 and DQB1; under 550 for DQA1; over 600 for DPA1; some 470 for DPB1. A later analysis re-analyzed previously published TCR beta repertoires from 550 to 700 donors and added high-resolution HLA genotyping to study TCR occurrence patterns. Class I and class II HLA loci were covered by the typing at four-digit resolution. A later genetic analysis used genome-wide SNP genotypes for 398 of the 666 donors, treating that subset as a discovery cohort. The study aimed to test whether signatures of past pathogen exposure could be identified by cataloging public T cell receptors. Using immunosequencing, the study profiled T cell repertoires from about 620 subjects and related those repertoires to cytomegalovirus serostatus. Alongside the repertoire data, information on donor age, sex, ethnicity and CMV serostatus was compiled. Of the roughly 410 genotyped donors, 81% were placed in the genetic ancestry cluster associated with self-reported Caucasian donors. Among around 400 genotyped donors of the cohort, an average of approximately 240,000 unique TCR beta nucleotide sequences was sequenced per donor, of which 15% to 20% were non-productive. An early release that covered some 630 HLA-typed donors contained around 300 gigabases of sequencing data and tens of millions of unique TCR sequences. Along with the approximately 700-subject first cohort, a separate validation cohort of around 120 different subjects was used.

The CDR3, from cysteine to phenylalanine, totals 13 residues. The CDR3 DNA has 39 bases and is translated from base 1. V loses 1 base of germline sequence and J loses 5 bases, and the interval between the two ends is 5 bases. Looking up the germline V gene yields CDR1 SGHTA and CDR2 FQGTGA. In the case of this clone: Its antigen is unknown. Base qualities were left out, and no much larger clone turns up one base away.

The cohort comprised some 730 healthy bone marrow donors. All cohort members were sampled while nominally healthy, although unrecorded immune exposures were likely present. The donor was CMV seropositive and was included in the group of some 290 seropositive cohort members. Each donor provided a peripheral blood sample, and peripheral blood mononuclear cells were used for TCR beta sequencing. The Qiagen DNeasy Blood Extraction Kit was used to extract genomic DNA from the blood cell samples. To prepare the library, the immunoSEQ multiplex PCR assay was applied. For the multiplex PCR, a mixture combining 60 forward primers for TCR Vbeta segments and 13 reverse primers for TCR Jbeta segments was used. A multiplex PCR assay on genomic DNA amplified the CDR3 region of rearranged TCR beta genes. The Illumina HiSeq System was used to sequence the amplified TCR beta libraries as 87-base-pair reads. The authors' pipeline ran thus. A later analysis tallied 70 million to 100 million unique TCR beta chains across the approximately 670 repertoires, and about 12 million of those chains were shared by two or more donors. To remove PCR and sequencing errors, raw reads were error-corrected and collapsed into unique sequences using a nearest-neighbor algorithm that merged closely related sequences. To assign V, D and J gene segments, CDR3 sequences were aligned to IMGT reference sequences. For a sequence to be retained, a match of at least six nucleotides to both a V gene segment and a J gene segment was required. A rearrangement was called productive if the CDR3 had no stop codons and remained in frame with V and J, and every other rearrangement was called non-productive. CDR3 was defined according to IMGT convention as the region running from the second conserved V-encoded cysteine to the conserved J-encoded phenylalanine. The earlier analysis of approximately 590 of the donors excluded any sequence lacking an unambiguous match to a single V gene segment. An earlier analysis of a few hundred of the donors classified V segments as functional when productive rearrangements were above 56.7% and as segregating when the standard deviation between donors was above 5%. A statistical classification framework was developed to diagnose cytomegalovirus status using the catalog of TCR beta chain sequences. In a later analysis, TCR nucleotide sequences were compared against IMGT/GENE-DB human TR gene sequences so that V and J genes could be assigned. A later analysis assigned CDR3 sequences and most-parsimonious VDJ recombination scenarios with the TCRdist pipeline. In a later analysis, each TCR beta chain was defined by its CDR3 amino acid sequence together with its V-gene family, and reads lacking a unique V-gene family were excluded. In a later analysis, approximately 640 highly shared, low-generation-probability nucleotide sequences were removed to address suspected cross-contamination and a sequencing artifact. For each public chain, a later analysis derived a clonal expansion index from normalized ranks of inferred template counts within each repertoire. In a later analysis, generation probabilities were computed using a VDJ recombination model fitted to out-of-frame rearrangements, and the results were checked against IGoR. Hypergeometric tests were used in a later analysis to score TCR-TCR, TCR-HLA and TCR-CMV co-occurrence, with a repertoire-size bias correction applied to the TCR pairs. To estimate false discovery rates, a later analysis permuted the HLA or CMV assignments 20 times. In a later analysis, co-occurring TCRs were grouped using DBSCAN, and TCRdist sequence similarity was added for clustering within HLA-allele-positive subsets. Repertoires with fewer than 30,000 or more than 120,000 public chains, plus five repertoires with anomalous nucleotide sharing, were excluded from co-occurrence clustering. TCRdb obtained this table from immuneACCESS and retained in-frame rearrangements with V and J assigned. These tables miss some clones; where compared with another copy, unresolved V genes account for less than half of the shortfall, and the remainder is unexplained. V and J calls plus clone size are reproduced from that table; the DNA served to infer D and trimming. The sample contains fewer than 200,000 clones, 80% of them found a single time. The ten biggest clones cover roughly 4.5% of the sample.

Summary of the overall study and its limitations: The cohort was sequenced for TCR beta chains only, and without alpha or paired-chain data the features that could be detected were limited. Sequencing depth was assumed to be roughly uniform across donors in the presence/absence analyses, though that assumption may not hold. CMV serostatus was the only immune exposure information available for the cohort. In both the original and validation cohorts, the classifier was reported to diagnose cytomegalovirus status with high specificity and sensitivity. The authors suggested that the approach could potentially be generalized to other disease states and immunological phenotypes. Broadly in line with IMGT annotations, most TCR beta V segments showed up in productive rearrangements about 87% or about 30% of the time in an earlier analysis of approximately 640 of the donors. In the study, 150 to 200 TCR beta chains were listed as associated with cytomegalovirus. A group of highly shared sequence variants was considered likely to be a technical artifact of the sequencing pipeline. In a later analysis, HLA-associated TCR beta chains showed more clonal expansion and lower generation probabilities than non-associated chains that were equally common. The earlier analysis of approximately 560 of the donors excluded roughly 16 rarely observed V segments, including chromosome 9 orphons, because counts were too low. In vitro tests confirmed that three of the cytomegalovirus-associated TCR beta chains recognize cytomegalovirus antigens. When HLA alleles, especially DR and DQ, strongly co-occurred, TCR associations were difficult to assign to individual alleles. Across donors, most TCR sequences were observed very rarely, whereas some public TCRs were present in many individuals. In a later genetic analysis, fewer N-insertions in productive TCRs were reported among donors in an Asian-associated ancestry cluster than the roughly 710-donor mean. Correlated functional status among segregating V segments might reflect linkage disequilibrium, but an unknown experimental factor could not be ruled out. A later analysis reported that several top co-occurrence clusters appeared linked to parvovirus B19, influenza, CMV and Epstein-Barr virus. A further reported finding was that TCR beta sequences accurately predicted the HLA-A and HLA-B alleles for most subjects in the first cohort. In a later analysis, TCR association rates were found to vary across HLA loci, with the most associated TCRs seen for DRB1 alleles and the fewest for HLA-C alleles. In a later genetic analysis, a missense DCLRE1C variant was associated with V-gene and J-gene trimming of TCR beta chains, and the association was replicated in an independent cohort. A later analysis associated approximately 17,000 TCR beta sequences with specific HLA alleles at a false discovery rate of 0.05. A later analysis found that most CMV-associated TCR beta chains appeared HLA-restricted, with HLA associations seemingly driven largely by CMV exposure. Because the 87-base-pair reads could not distinguish some IMGT-functional V segments, including TRBV6-2 and TRBV6-3, those segments were excluded. HLA typing was unavailable for some donors at each locus, so association tests used only the typed subset.

The TCR sequence derives from a woman between 50 and 59 years old in good health and CMV-seropositive. This sequence uses TRBV7-3 and TRBJ1-4, with the D gene not confidently named. The sequenced sample consisted of PBMCs. The CDR3 here reads CASSLIANEKLFF. The DNA sequence is given as TGTGCCAGCAGCTTAATCGCGAATGAAAAACTGTTTTTT.